The 9 T cell receptor beta chains reported below all come from one sample, sequenced in a study of blood T cell repertoires in COVID-19. This table comes from immunoSEQ multiplex PCR, and its TCRdb copy is limited to in-frame clones, with some not included. The repertoire consists of a few hundred thousand clones, with under 90% occurring once and the leading ten covering about 5.1%. Sequences were obtained from peripheral blood. These receptors all come from a woman aged 60-75 years who had recovered from COVID-19.

The table lists this clone with a few counts. The chain uses TRBV5-1 and TRBJ1-6, with D possibly being TRBD1 (5 bases). The germline V gene has CDR1 SGHRS and CDR2 YFSETQ. The CDR3 runs to 13 residues. V lost 4 bases and J 8 bases, leaving 10 bases between the germline ends. CDR3 loop: CASSGGEDSPLHF. CDR3 DNA sequence: TGCGCCAGCAGCGGAGGGGAAGATTCACCCCTCCACTTT.

The J gene is TRBJ2-7, the V gene TRBV7-8, with TRBD2 identical over 8 bases. Germline V gene lookup returns CDR1 SGHVS and CDR2 FQNEAQ. The CDR3 length is 15 residues. Trimming took 5 bases from V and 4 from J; bases not matched to a gene: 10. Here the CDR3 reads CASSPRIAGKYEQYF. The CDR3 DNA reads TGTGCCAGCAGCCCCCGAATAGCGGGGAAGTACGAGCAGTACTTC.

This clone occurred once. V gene TRBV6-6 combines with J gene TRBJ2-7, with D perhaps TRBD1 (6 bases). Trimming cost V 8 bases and J 7 bases, with 12 bases left between them. This CDR3 is built from 11 residues. Germline V gene sequence: CDR1 MNHNY, CDR2 SVGAGI (reference sequence). The CDR3 DNA reads as TGTGCCAGCGTTAGGGGGTTTGAGCAGTACTTC. Translated, it gives CASVRGFEQYF.

This chain links TRBV24-1 with TRBJ1-4, with D tentatively TRBD1 (5 bases). This CDR3 region has 15 residues. V shed 1 base and J shed 4 bases, with 9 bases lying between them. Germline V gene lookup returns CDR1 KGHDR and CDR2 SFDVKD. CDR3 sequence reads: CATSDFGRVNEKLFF. The CDR3 DNA sequence: TGTGCCACCAGTGATTTCGGCAGGGTTAATGAAAAACTGTTTTTT.

Turning to this clone: Other DNA sequences in this specimen translate into the identical CDR3. The chain links TRBV3-1 (or the pseudogene TRBV3-2) to TRBJ2-3; no firm D call. CDR3 length: 11 residues. Trimming cost V 3 bases and J 5 bases, with 3 bases left between them. CDR1 and CDR2 from the germline V gene are LGHDT and YNNKEL (reference sequence). The CDR3 loop is CASSHIDTQYF. Written as DNA, the CDR3 is TGTGCCAGCAGCCACATAGATACGCAGTATTTT.

This sequence joins TRBV5-4 and TRBJ2-7; 11 nucleotides align to TRBD2. Germline loops: CDR1 SGHNT, CDR2 YYREEE (reference sequence). With 3 bases clipped from V and 5 bases from J, the junction kept 4 bases outside the gene matches. The CDR3 has 14 residues. Here the CDR3 reads CASSSTSGEHEQYF. In DNA, the CDR3 is TGTGCCAGCAGCTCGACTAGCGGGGAACACGAGCAGTACTTC.

The chain carries TRBV5-5 and TRBJ2-1, with D possibly being TRBD2 (5 bases). Deletions cut 0 bases from V and 7 bases from J, with 11 bases between. The CDR3 has 14 amino acids. The germline CDR1 and CDR2 sequences are SGHKS and YYEKEE (reference sequence). The CDR3 nucleotides read TGTGCCAGCAGCTTGGATGGTCGGGGAAATGAGCAGTTCTTC. This translates into CASSLDGRGNEQFF.

The genes are TRBV9 and TRBJ2-4; TRBD1 matches 8 bases. Germline CDR1 SGDLS, CDR2 YYNGEE. Trimming at V came to 4 bases and at J to 8 bases, leaving 11 bases not matched to a gene. The CDR3 extends over 15 amino acids. CDR3 region: CASSLSLDREYIQYF. As DNA, the CDR3 is TGTGCCAGCAGCCTCAGTCTGGACAGGGAGTACATTCAGTACTTC.

This clone turned up a few times. The gene calls are TRBV5-1 and TRBJ2-7; 9 bases align to TRBD2. From germline, CDR1 is SGHRS and CDR2 YFSETQ. The CDR3 runs 16 residues. J was trimmed by 0 bases and V by 4 bases; bases with no gene match: 8. The CDR3 protein is CASSPLAGSSSYEQYF. CDR3 nucleotide sequence: TGCGCCAGCAGCCCCCTAGCGGGGTCAAGCTCCTACGAGCAGTACTTC.